This T cell receptor (beta chain) was identified in a study of molecular identifiers for immune sequencing clone quantification. Study results and caveats: Over 99% of effector molecules, yet under 1% of naive-cell molecules, were held by clones above 20 RNA copies. Jurkat TCR RNA from one cell was spiked into about a million naive cells, and it was reportedly detectable there.

A remark on this clonotype: Its matching antigen is unknown.

The naive CD8 libraries originated from between about 18,000 and 1,000,000 sorted cells and drew on 10%, 30% or 50% RNA. Sorting defined naive CD8 T cells as CD8+CD4-CCR7+CD45RA+. V shed 8 bases and J 1 base; nucleotides not matched to a gene: 8. The V gene's germline CDR1 is SEHNR and CDR2 FQNEAQ (reference sequence). CDR3 length: 14 residues. TCRdb itself ran the PCR reads through MiXCR, one entry per CDR3 protein. The sample records 85,000 to 130,000 distinct CDR3 sequences, around 33% being singletons. The sample consisted of naive CD8+ T cells from blood, with Jurkat cell RNA spiked in. Subset noted: FACS-sorted CD8+CD4-CCR7+CD45RA+ naive T cells. The clonotype was recovered from a human donor in good health. Some libraries in this study had Jurkat cell RNA spiked in. J is TRBJ2-7 and V is TRBV7-9; 7 nucleotides match TRBD2. The CDR3 bases are TGTGCCAGCTCGGGGAGGGAGGCTTCCTACGAGCAGTACTTC. This translates into CASSGREASYEQYF.